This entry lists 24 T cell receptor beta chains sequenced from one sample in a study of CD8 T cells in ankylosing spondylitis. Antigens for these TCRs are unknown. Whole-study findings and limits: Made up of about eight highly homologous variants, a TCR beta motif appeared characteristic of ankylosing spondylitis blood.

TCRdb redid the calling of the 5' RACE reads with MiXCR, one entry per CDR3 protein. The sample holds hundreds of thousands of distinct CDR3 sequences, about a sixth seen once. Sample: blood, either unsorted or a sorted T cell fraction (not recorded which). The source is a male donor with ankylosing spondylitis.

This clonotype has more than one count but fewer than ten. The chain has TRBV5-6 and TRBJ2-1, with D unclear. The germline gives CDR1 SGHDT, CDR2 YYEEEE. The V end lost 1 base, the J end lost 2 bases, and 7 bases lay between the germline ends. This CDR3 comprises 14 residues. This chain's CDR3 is CASSLIGTYNEQFF. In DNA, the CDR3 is TGTGCCAGCAGCTTGATCGGTACCTACAATGAGCAGTTCTTC.

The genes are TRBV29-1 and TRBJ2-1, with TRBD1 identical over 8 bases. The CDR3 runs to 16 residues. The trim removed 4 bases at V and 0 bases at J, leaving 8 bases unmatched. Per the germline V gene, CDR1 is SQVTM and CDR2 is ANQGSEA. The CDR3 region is CSVAPQGAPSYNEQFF. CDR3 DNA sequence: TGCAGCGTTGCCCCGCAGGGGGCCCCCTCCTACAATGAGCAGTTCTTC.

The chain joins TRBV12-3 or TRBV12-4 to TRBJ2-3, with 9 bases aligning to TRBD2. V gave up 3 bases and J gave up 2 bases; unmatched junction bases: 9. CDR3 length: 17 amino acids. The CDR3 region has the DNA TGTGCCAGCAGTTTCCCCCGATCTAGCGGGGACACAGATACGCAGTATTTT. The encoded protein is CASSFPRSSGDTDTQYF.

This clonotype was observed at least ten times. The CDR3, as DNA: TGTGCCAGCAGCCCGACAGCTAACTATGGCTACACCTTC. Translating it yields CASSPTANYGYTF. The rearrangement links TRBV18 to TRBJ1-2; a weak D match, TRBD1 (5 bases). Trimming removed 8 bases from V and 0 bases from J, with 10 bases in between. This CDR3 has 13 residues. Germline V gene lookup returns CDR1 KGHSH and CDR2 LQKENI.

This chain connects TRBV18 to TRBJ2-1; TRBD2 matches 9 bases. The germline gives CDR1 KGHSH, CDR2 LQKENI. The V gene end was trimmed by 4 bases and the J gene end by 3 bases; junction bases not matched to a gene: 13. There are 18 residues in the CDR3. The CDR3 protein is CASSLLPLSGSFYNEQFF. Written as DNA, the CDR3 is TGTGCCAGCTCACTCCTACCCCTTAGCGGGAGTTTCTACAATGAGCAGTTCTTC.

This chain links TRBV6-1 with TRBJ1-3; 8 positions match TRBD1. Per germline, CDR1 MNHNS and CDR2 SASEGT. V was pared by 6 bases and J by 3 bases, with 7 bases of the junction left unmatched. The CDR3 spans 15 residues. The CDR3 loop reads CASRSTGGYGNTIYF. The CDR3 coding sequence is TGTGCCAGCAGGTCCACAGGGGGTTATGGAAACACCATATATTTT.

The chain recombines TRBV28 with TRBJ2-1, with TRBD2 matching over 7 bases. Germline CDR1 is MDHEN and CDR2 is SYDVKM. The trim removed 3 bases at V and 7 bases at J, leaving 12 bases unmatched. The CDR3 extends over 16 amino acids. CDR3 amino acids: CASSFLTIGRPNEQFF. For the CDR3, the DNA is TGTGCCAGCAGTTTCCTTACTATCGGGAGGCCGAATGAGCAGTTCTTC.

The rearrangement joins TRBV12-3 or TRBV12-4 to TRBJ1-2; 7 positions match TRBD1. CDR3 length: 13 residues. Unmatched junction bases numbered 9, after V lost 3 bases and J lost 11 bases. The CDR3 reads CASSLAHQGGYTF. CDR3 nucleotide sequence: TGTGCCAGCAGTTTGGCCCACCAGGGGGGATACACCTTC.

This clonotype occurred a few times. As DNA, the CDR3 is TGCGCCAGCAGCTTCATAGCGGGATCGAACACCGGGGAGCTGTTTTTT. Residues: CASSFIAGSNTGELFF. V usage is TRBV5-1 and J usage is TRBJ2-2; TRBD2 matches at 8 bases. The CDR3 loop spans 16 amino acids. Per the germline V gene, CDR1 is SGHRS and CDR2 is YFSETQ. Germline trimming cut 2 bases from V and 0 bases from J; bases unmatched to any gene: 3.

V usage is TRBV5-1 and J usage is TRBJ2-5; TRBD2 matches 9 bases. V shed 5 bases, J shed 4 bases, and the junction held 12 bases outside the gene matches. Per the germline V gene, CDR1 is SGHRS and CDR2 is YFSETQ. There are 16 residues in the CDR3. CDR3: CASRRTSDPVVETQYF. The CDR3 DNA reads TGCGCCAGCAGAAGGACTAGCGACCCGGTGGTAGAGACCCAGTACTTC.

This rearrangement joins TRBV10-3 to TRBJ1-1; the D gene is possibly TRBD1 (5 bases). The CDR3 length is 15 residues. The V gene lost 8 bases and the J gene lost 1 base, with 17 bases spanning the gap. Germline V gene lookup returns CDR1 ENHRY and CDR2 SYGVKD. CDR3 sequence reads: CAISEEGLSNTEAFF. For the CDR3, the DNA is TGTGCCATCTCAGAGGAGGGACTCTCGAACACTGAAGCTTTCTTT.

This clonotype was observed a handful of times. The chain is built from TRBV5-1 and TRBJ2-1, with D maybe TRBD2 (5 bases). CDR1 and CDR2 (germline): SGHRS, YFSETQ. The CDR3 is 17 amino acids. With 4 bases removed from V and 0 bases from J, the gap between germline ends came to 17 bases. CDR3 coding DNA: TGCGCCAGCAGCCTGGACCCGGTTGGGAGCTCCTACAATGAGCAGTTCTTC. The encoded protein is CASSLDPVGSSYNEQFF.

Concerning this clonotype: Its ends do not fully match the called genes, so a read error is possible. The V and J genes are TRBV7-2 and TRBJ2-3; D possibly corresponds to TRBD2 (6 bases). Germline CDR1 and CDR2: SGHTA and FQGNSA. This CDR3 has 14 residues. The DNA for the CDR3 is TGTGCCAGCAGCTTAGCGGGAGGCACAGATACGCTGTATTTT. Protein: CASSLAGGTDTLYF.

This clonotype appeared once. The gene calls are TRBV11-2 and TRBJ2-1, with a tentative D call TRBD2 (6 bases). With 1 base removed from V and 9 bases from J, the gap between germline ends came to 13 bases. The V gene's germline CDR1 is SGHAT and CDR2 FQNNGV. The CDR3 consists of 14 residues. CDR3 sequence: CASSLALAYGEQFF. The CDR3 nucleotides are TGTGCCAGCAGCTTAGCCCTAGCGTATGGTGAGCAGTTCTTC.

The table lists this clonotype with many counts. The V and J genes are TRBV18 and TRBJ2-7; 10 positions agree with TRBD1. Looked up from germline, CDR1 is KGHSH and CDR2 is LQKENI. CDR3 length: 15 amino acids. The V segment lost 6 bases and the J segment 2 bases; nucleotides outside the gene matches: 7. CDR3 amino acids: CASSPGQGGTYEQYF. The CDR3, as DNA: TGTGCCAGCTCCCCTGGACAGGGGGGAACCTACGAGCAGTACTTC.

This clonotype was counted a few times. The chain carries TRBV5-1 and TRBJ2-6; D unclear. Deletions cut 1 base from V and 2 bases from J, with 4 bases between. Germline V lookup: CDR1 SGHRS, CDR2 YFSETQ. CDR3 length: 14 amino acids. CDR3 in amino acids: CASSLSPGANVLTF. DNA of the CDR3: TGCGCCAGCAGCTTGTCGCCTGGGGCCAACGTCCTGACTTTC.

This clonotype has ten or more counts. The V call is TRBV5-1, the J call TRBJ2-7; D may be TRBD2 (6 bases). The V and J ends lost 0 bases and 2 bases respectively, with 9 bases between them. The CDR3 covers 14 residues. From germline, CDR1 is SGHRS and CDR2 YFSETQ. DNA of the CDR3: TGCGCCAGCAGCTTGGTAGGCGGGACCTACGAGCAGTACTTC. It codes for CASSLVGGTYEQYF.

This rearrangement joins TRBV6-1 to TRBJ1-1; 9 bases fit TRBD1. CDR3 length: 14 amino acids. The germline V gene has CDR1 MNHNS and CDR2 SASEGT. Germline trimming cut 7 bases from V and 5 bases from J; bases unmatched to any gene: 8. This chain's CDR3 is CASTSTGGGTEAFF. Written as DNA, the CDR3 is TGTGCCAGCACCTCGACAGGGGGAGGAACTGAAGCTTTCTTT.

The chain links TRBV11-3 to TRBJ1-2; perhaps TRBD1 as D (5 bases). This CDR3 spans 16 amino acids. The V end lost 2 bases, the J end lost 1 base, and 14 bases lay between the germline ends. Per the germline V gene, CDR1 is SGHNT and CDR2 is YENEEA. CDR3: CASSLSQERSNYGYTF. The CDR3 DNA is TGTGCCAGCAGCTTATCACAGGAGAGGAGTAACTATGGCTACACCTTC.

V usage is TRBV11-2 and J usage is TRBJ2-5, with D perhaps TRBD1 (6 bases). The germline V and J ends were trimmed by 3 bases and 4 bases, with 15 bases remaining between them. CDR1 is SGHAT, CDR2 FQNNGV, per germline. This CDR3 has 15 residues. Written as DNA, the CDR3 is TGTGCCAGCAGCTTCACCCGACAGGCGGCAGAGACCCAGTACTTC. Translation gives CASSFTRQAAETQYF.

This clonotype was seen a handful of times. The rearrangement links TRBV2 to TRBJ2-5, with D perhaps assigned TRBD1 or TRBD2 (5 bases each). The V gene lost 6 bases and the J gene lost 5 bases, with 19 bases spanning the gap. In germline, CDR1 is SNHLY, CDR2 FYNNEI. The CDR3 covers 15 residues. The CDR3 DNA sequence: TGTGCCAGCAGGGGAGCCTCAGGGAAATGGGAGACCCAGTACTTC. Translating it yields CASRGASGKWETQYF.

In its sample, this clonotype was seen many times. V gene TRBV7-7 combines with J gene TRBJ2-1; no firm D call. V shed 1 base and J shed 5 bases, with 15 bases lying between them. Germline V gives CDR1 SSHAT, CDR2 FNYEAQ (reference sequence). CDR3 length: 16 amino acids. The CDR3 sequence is CASSLVATNFNNEQFF. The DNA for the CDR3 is TGTGCCAGCAGCTTAGTAGCTACCAACTTCAACAATGAGCAGTTCTTC.

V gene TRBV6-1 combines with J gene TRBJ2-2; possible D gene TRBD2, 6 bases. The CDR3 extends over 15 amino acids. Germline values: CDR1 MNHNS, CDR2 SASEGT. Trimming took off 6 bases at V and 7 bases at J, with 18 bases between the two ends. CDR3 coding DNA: TGTGCCAGCAGCCCCTTGGGGGAGGCGGTCGGGGAGCTGTTTTTT. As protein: CASSPLGEAVGELFF.

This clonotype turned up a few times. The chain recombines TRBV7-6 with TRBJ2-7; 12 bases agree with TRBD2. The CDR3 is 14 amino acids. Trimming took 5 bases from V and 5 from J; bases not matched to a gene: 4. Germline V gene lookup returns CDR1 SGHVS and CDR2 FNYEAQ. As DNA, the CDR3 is TGTGCCAGCAGCCGACTAGCGGGAGTCAACGAGCAGTACTTC. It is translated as CASSRLAGVNEQYF.